These T cell receptor beta chains were read from a single sample in a study of blood T cell repertoires in COVID-19. Assay: immunoSEQ multiplex PCR; the TCRdb copy retains only in-frame clones and omits some. Among roughly 320,000 clones listed, 70% to 90% were seen once. Sequenced: PBMCs or T cells enriched from blood (not recorded which). These receptors all come from a man aged 25-40 years who had recovered from COVID-19. The CDR3 runs from the conserved cysteine through the conserved F or W. A D gene is named only where the DNA matches it firmly. The size entry is marked missing in some rows and otherwise reads once, few, many or a size class.

V	D	size	J	CDR3	DNA
TRBV6-5	.	.	TRBJ1-3	CASSYGGAGGNTIYF	TGTGCCAGCAGTTACGGGGGCGCCGGGGGAAACACCATATATTTT
TRBV5-1	.	.	TRBJ2-3	CASTVGTSTDTQYF	TGCGCCAGCACGGTTGGGACTAGCACAGATACGCAGTATTTT
TRBV7-9	.	.	TRBJ1-5	CASSPSGGGNQPQHF	TGTGCCAGCAGCCCCTCTGGGGGCGGCAATCAGCCCCAGCATTTT
TRBV11-2	TRBD1	.	TRBJ1-2	CASSLVGTGAVGYTF	TGTGCCAGCAGCTTAGTCGGGACAGGGGCTGTGGGCTACACCTTC
TRBV30	TRBD1	.	TRBJ1-1	CAWSGGQGSTEAFF	TGTGCCTGGAGTGGGGGACAGGGGTCCACTGAAGCTTTCTTT
TRBV11-3	TRBD2	.	TRBJ2-1	CASSRIRLAGVGSEQFF	TGTGCCAGCAGCCGAATAAGACTAGCGGGAGTAGGCAGTGAGCAGTTCTTC
TRBV6-2/TRBV6-3	.	.	TRBJ1-5	CASSRRDSNQPQHF	TGTGCCAGCAGTAGGAGGGACAGCAATCAGCCCCAGCATTTT
TRBV2	.	.	TRBJ2-7	CASSHTGKGDYEQYF	TGTGCCAGCAGCCATACAGGGAAGGGGGACTACGAGCAGTACTTC
TRBV5-4	TRBD1	once	TRBJ2-7	CASSQQGESYEQYF	TGTGCCAGCAGCCAACAGGGGGAGTCCTACGAGCAGTACTTC
TRBV15	.	.	TRBJ1-1	CATRTGRSEAFF	TGTGCCACCAGGACCGGGAGATCTGAAGCTTTCTTT
TRBV7-8	.	.	TRBJ1-2	CASSARQDISYGYTF	TGTGCCAGCAGCGCGAGACAGGACATATCCTATGGCTACACCTTC
TRBV10-2	TRBD1	.	TRBJ1-4	CASSEPSGTEAEKLFF	TGCGCCAGCAGTGAGCCCTCCGGGACAGAAGCTGAAAAACTGTTTTTT
TRBV7-9	TRBD2	few	TRBJ2-3	CASSPRLARTDTQYF	TGTGCCAGCAGCCCGCGACTAGCGCGCACAGATACGCAGTATTTT
TRBV28	.	.	TRBJ2-4	CASSLRGVAKNIQYF	TGTGCCAGCAGTTTACGCGGGGTCGCCAAAAACATTCAGTACTTC
TRBV7-2	.	once	TRBJ2-7	CASSGGRQGNAYEQYF	TGTGCCAGCAGCGGAGGGAGACAGGGTAATGCCTACGAGCAGTACTTC
TRBV10-1	.	many	TRBJ2-2	CASSEDYTGELFF	TGCGCCAGCAGTGAGGACTACACCGGGGAGCTGTTTTTT
TRBV21-1	.	.	TRBJ1-1	CASSKAVGTGIDEAFF	.
TRBV19	TRBD2	.	TRBJ2-1	CASSPTWTSGSQHEQFF	TGTGCCAGTAGTCCTACATGGACTAGCGGGAGTCAGCATGAGCAGTTCTTC
TRBV10-1	TRBD1	.	TRBJ1-1	CASSESWGQANTEAFF	TGCGCCAGCAGTGAGTCGTGGGGACAGGCGAACACTGAAGCTTTCTTT
TRBV27	TRBD1	.	TRBJ1-5	CASSGTGNQPQHF	TGTGCCAGCAGCGGGACAGGCAATCAGCCCCAGCATTTT
TRBV5-4	TRBD1	.	TRBJ2-5	CASAEGDRYLKETQYF	TGTGCCAGCGCCGAGGGGGACAGGTATTTGAAAGAGACCCAGTACTTC
TRBV4-2	.	.	TRBJ2-3	CASSQRGSTDTQYF	TGTGCCAGCAGCCAGCGGGGATCCACAGATACGCAGTATTTT
TRBV3-1/TRBV3-2	.	.	TRBJ1-2	CASTGALNYGYTF	TGTGCCAGCACAGGGGCCTTAAACTATGGCTACACCTTC
TRBV30	.	once	TRBJ2-3	CAWGPGISTDTQYF	TGTGCCTGGGGTCCGGGTATTAGCACAGATACGCAGTATTTT
TRBV6-2/TRBV6-3	.	.	TRBJ1-5	CASSYSGGGNQPQHF	TGTGCCAGCAGTTACTCAGGAGGAGGAAATCAGCCCCAGCATTTT
TRBV18	TRBD1	.	TRBJ1-2	CASSSTGDWGYTF	TGTGCCAGCTCATCAACAGGGGATTGGGGCTACACCTTC
TRBV6-5	TRBD2	.	TRBJ2-3	CASSYHSGLNTDTQYF	TGTGCCAGCAGTTACCATAGCGGGCTGAACACAGATACGCAGTATTTT
TRBV2	.	.	TRBJ1-5	CASSEPNGNQPQHF	TGTGCCAGCAGTGAGCCTAACGGCAATCAGCCCCAGCATTTT
TRBV5-4	TRBD2	.	TRBJ2-5	CASSPAAGGLKTQYF	TGTGCCAGCAGCCCGGCAGCGGGGGGGCTTAAGACCCAGTACTTC
TRBV29-1	.	.	TRBJ1-2	CSGRGQGDYGYTF	TGCAGCGGTAGAGGCCAGGGCGACTATGGCTACACCTTC
TRBV25-1	TRBD1	.	TRBJ1-1	CASTKGQGSTEAFF	TGTGCCAGTACGAAAGGACAGGGGTCCACTGAAGCTTTCTTT
TRBV6-1	.	.	TRBJ1-5	CASSERLVGPGGNQPQHF	TGTGCCAGCAGTGAAAGGTTGGTCGGCCCCGGGGGCAATCAGCCCCAGCATTTT
TRBV27	.	once	TRBJ2-4	CASSLYAGGNIQYF	TGTGCCAGCAGTTTATACGCAGGGGGGAACATTCAGTACTTC
TRBV29-1	TRBD2	.	TRBJ2-7	CSVAGTSGTYEQYF	TGCAGCGTCGCCGGGACTAGCGGGACCTACGAGCAGTACTTC
TRBV11-2	.	.	TRBJ2-1	CASSLGGHEQFF	TGTGCCAGCAGCCTGGGGGGACATGAGCAGTTCTTC
TRBV24-1	TRBD1	.	TRBJ2-2	CATSDLGRGPTGELFF	TGTGCCACCAGTGATTTAGGCAGGGGGCCTACCGGGGAGCTGTTTTTT
TRBV3-1/TRBV3-2	TRBD2	.	TRBJ2-5	CASSQDAGGKETQYF	TGTGCCAGCAGCCAAGATGCGGGGGGTAAAGAGACCCAGTACTTC